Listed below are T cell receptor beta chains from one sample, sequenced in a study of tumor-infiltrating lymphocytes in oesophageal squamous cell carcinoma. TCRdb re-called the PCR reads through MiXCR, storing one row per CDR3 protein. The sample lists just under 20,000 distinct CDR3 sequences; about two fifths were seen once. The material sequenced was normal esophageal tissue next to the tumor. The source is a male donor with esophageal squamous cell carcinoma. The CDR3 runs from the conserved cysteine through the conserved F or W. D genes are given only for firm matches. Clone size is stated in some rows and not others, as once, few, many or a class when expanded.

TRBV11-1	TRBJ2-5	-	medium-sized	TGTGCCAGCAGCTTGGCCTCTAGAAAAGAGACCCAGTACTTC	CASSLASRKETQYF
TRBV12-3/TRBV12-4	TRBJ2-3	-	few	TGTGCCAGCAGTTTCTCAAGCACAGATACGCAGTATTTT	CASSFSSTDTQYF
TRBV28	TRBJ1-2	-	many	TGTGCCAGCAGTTTTGTGGGGGCGTTTGGCTACACCTTC	CASSFVGAFGYTF
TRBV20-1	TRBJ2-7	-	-	TGCAGTGGTCCGGGGACTTCTTTCCCCTACGAGCAGTACTTC	CSGPGTSFPYEQYF
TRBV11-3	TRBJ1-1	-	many	TGTGCCAGCAGCTTGGGGACTGAAGCTTTCTTT	CASSLGTEAFF
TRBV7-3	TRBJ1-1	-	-	TGTGCCAGCAGCGAACGGGGGATGAACACTGAAGCTTTCTTT	CASSERGMNTEAFF
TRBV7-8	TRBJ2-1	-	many	TGTGCCAGCAGCCGGGACGGTCAGAGCTCCTACAATGAGCAGTTCTTC	CASSRDGQSSYNEQFF
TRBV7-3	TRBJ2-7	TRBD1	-	TGTGCCAGCAGCTTAACCGGGGACAGGCTCTACGAGCAGTACTTC	CASSLTGDRLYEQYF
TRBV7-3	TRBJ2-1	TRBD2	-	TGTGCCAGCAGCCCACGACTAGCGTTCTACAATGAGCAGTTCTTC	CASSPRLAFYNEQFF
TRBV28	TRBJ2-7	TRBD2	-	TGTGCCAGCAGCCGGACTAGCGGATTTATATACGAGCAGTACTTC	CASSRTSGFIYEQYF
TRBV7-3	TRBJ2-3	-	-	TGTGCCAGCAGCTTAGTCGGGGATACGCAGTATTTT	CASSLVGDTQYF
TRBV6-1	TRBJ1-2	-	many	TGTGCCAGCAGTGTGGGGCAGACCGCTTATGGCTACACCTTC	CASSVGQTAYGYTF
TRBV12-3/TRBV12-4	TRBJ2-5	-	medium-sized	TGTGCCAGCAGTTTAACAGAACTCGGGACCCAGTACTTC	CASSLTELGTQYF
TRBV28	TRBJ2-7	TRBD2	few	TGTGCCAGCAGTAACGACTTCGGGGGGGGCGAGCAGTACTTC	CASSNDFGGGEQYF
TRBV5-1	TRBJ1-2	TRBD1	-	TGCGCCAGCAGCTCGCGTAGTATGACAGGGGGCTACACCTTC	CASSSRSMTGGYTF
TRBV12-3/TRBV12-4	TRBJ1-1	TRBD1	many	TGTGCCAGCAGTCCTCGGACAGGGGGGAACACTGAAGCTTTCTTT	CASSPRTGGNTEAFF
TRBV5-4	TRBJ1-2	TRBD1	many	TGTGCCAGCAGATTGGACAGGACGAATGGCTACACCTTC	CASRLDRTNGYTF
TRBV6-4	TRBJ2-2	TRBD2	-	TGTGCCAGCAGTGACCCTCGGTTACGGGAGGGTGATGGCGGGGAGCTGTTTTTT	CASSDPRLREGDGGELFF
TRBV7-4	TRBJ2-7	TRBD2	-	TGTGCCAGCAGTCCGGGACTAGCCGATCCCGAGCAGTACTTC	CASSPGLADPEQYF
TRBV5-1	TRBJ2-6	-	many	TGCGCCAGCAGCCTGGACGGAAGCTCTGGGGCCAACGTCCTGACTTTC	CASSLDGSSGANVLTF
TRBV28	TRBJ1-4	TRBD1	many	TGTGCCAGCAGTTCACCCCAGGACAGGGGGCGTACTAATGAAAAACTGTTTTTT	CASSSPQDRGRTNEKLFF
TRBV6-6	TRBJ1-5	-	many	TGTGCCAGCAGTTACTCGGACGGGGATCAGCCCCAGCATTTT	CASSYSDGDQPQHF
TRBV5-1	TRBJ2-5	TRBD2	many	TGCGCCAGCAGCTTGAGCGGGGCCCAAGAGACCCAGTACTTC	CASSLSGAQETQYF
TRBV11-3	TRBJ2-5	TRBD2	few	TGTGCCAGCAGCTTAGGCCCGGGGAGGGGGACCCAGTACTTC	CASSLGPGRGTQYF
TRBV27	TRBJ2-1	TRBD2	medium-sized	TGTGCCAGCAGTTTAGGGCGGGAGTTAGAGCAGTTCTTC	CASSLGRELEQFF
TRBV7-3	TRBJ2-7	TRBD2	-	TGTGCCAGCAGCTTATTGCCTAGCGGAGACTACGAGCAGTACTTC	CASSLLPSGDYEQYF
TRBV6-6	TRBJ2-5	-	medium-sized	TGTGCCAGCAGTTACTCAGGGTTTTCGGGGGTGGAGACCCAGTACTTC	CASSYSGFSGVETQYF
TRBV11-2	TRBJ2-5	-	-	TGTGCCAGCAGCTTAGACTGGCAAGAGACCCAGTACTTC	CASSLDWQETQYF
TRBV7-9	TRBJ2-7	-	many	TGTGCCAGCAGCTTAGTAGGGAAAGGGGAGCAGTACTTC	CASSLVGKGEQYF
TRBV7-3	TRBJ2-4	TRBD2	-	TGTGCCAGCAGCCTCGGGACTAGCGGGGGGGCAGGGATTCAGTACTTC	CASSLGTSGGAGIQYF
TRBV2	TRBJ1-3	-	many	TGTGCCAGCAGTGAAGCGGGAAACACCATATATTTT	CASSEAGNTIYF
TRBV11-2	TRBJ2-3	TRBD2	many	TGTGCCAGCAGCTTCCGTGGCGGGAGGGGGAACGCAGATACGCAGTATTTT	CASSFRGGRGNADTQYF
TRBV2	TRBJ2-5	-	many	TGTGCCAGCAGTGAAGCGGAAGAGACCCAGTACTTC	CASSEAEETQYF
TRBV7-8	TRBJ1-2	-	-	TGTGCCAGCAGCTTACCGTTGCGGTTGGGTAACTATGGCTACACCTTC	CASSLPLRLGNYGYTF
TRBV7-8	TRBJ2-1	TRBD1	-	TGTGCCAGCAGCTTAGAAACCGGGACAGCCTACAATGAGCAGTTCTTC	CASSLETGTAYNEQFF
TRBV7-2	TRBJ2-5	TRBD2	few	TGTGCCAGCAGCTTAGTAGCGGGAGGGCAAGAGACCCAGTACTTC	CASSLVAGGQETQYF